The T cell receptor (beta chain) described here comes from a study of shared clonotypes between healthy human individuals. General study findings and limits: Non-shared clonotypes displayed generation probabilities falling below those of clonotypes present in all four donors.

Germline V gene sequence: CDR1 SGHTS, CDR2 YDEGEE. The CDR3 contains 16 residues. With V trimmed by 4 bases and J by 3 bases, 3 bases remained unmatched. This clone occurred once. The antigen is not known. The sample carries other DNA sequences with the same CDR3. Here immunoSEQ multiplex PCR was the method, and the copy in TCRdb shows in-frame clones only, minus some. Of over a million clones in the sample, around 95% were seen once. This clonotype was obtained from a man younger than 40 in good health. V usage is TRBV5-8 and J usage is TRBJ2-3; TRBD2 matches at 15 bases. Sequences were obtained from naive CD4+ T cells sorted from blood. Subset reported: CD45RA+ positively selected. The CDR3 DNA reads as TGTGCCAGCAGCCTAGGACTAGCGGGGGGGACAGATACGCAGTATTTT. Its translation: CASSLGLAGGTDTQYF.